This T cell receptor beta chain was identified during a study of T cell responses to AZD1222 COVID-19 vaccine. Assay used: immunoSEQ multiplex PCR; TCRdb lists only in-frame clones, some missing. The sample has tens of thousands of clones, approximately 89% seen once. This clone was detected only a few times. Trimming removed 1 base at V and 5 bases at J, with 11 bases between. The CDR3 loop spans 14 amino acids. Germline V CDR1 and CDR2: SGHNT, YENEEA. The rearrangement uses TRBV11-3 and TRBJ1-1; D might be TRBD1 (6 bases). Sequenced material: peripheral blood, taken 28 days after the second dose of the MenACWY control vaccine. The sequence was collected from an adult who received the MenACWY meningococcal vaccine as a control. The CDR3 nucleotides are TGTGCCAGCAGCTTAGGGGGGCCGGGGACTGAAGCTTTCTTT. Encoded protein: CASSLGGPGTEAFF.